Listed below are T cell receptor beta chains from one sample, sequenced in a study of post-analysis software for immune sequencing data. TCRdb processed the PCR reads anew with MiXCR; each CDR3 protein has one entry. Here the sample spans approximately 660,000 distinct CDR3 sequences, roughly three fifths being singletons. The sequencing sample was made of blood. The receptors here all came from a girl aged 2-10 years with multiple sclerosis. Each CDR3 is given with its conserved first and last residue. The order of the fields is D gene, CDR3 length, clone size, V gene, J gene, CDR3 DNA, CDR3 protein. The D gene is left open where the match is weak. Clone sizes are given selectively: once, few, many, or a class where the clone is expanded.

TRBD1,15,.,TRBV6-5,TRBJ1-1,TGTGCCAGCAGTTTAGGACAGGGCGGAGGCACTGAAGCTTTCTTT,CASSLGQGGGTEAFF
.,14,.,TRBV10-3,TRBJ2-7,TGTGCCATCAGCCAACAGGGAGGGTCCTACGAGCAGTACTTC,CAISQQGGSYEQYF
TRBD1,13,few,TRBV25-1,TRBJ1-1,TGTGCCAGCAGTCTCCCAGGGGGCACTGAAGCTTTCTTT,CASSLPGGTEAFF
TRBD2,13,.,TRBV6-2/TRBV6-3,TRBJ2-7,TGTGCCAGCAGACCTCCAGCGGGGGGGGAGCAGTACTTC,CASRPPAGGEQYF
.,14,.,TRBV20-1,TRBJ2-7,TGCAGTGCTAGGAACAGTCTTGACTCCTACGAGCAGTACTTC,CSARNSLDSYEQYF
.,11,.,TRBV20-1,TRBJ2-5,TGCAGTGCTAGATCACAAGAGACCCAGTACTTC,CSARSQETQYF
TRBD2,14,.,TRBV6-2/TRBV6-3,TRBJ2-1,TGTGCCAGCAGGCCGGGACTACTCTACAATGAGCAGTTCTTC,CASRPGLLYNEQFF
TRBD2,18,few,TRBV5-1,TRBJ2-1,TGCGCCAGCAGCTTCGGACTAGCGGGGGCCGTCTCCTACAATGAGCAGTTCTTC,CASSFGLAGAVSYNEQFF
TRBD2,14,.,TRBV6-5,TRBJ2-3,TGTGCCAGCGGGTCTAGCGGGAGTCCAGATACGCAGTATTTT,CASGSSGSPDTQYF
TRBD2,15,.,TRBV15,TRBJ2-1,TGTGCCACCAGCAGGAGGACTAGCGGCTACAATGAGCAGTTCTTC,CATSRRTSGYNEQFF
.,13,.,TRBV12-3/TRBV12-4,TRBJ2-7,TGTGCCAGCAGTTCCGGGACTCCCTACGAGCAGTACTTC,CASSSGTPYEQYF
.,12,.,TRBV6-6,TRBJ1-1,TGTGCCGGAGGGGGGGCTGGGACTGAAGCTTTCTTT,CAGGGAGTEAFF
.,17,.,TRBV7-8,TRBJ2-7,TGTGCCAGCAGCCCAGTGGGGGCCGAGACACCAACCTACGAGCAGTACTTC,CASSPVGAETPTYEQYF
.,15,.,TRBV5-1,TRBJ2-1,TGCGCCAGCAGCTTCGTGGCCCAGCGGCGCAATGAGCAGTTCTTC,CASSFVAQRRNEQFF
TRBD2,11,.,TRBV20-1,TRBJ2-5,TGCAGTGTTGGGACTACTACGGCCCAGTACTTC,CSVGTTTAQYF
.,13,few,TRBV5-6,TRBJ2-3,TGTGCCAGCAGCTTGACTACCACAGATACGCAGTATTTT,CASSLTTTDTQYF
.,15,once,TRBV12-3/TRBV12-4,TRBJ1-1,TGTGCCAGCATGATGGGGAGGAGGGGGTTTACTGAAGCTTTCTTT,CASMMGRRGFTEAFF
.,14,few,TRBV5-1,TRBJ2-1,TGCGCCAGCAGCTTGTACGCCGCAGGTACGAGGGAGTTCTTC,CASSLYAAGTREFF
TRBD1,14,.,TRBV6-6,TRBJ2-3,TGTGCCAGCACTCCAGGGACAGGCACAGATACGCAGTATTTT,CASTPGTGTDTQYF
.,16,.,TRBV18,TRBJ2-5,TGTGCCAGCAGCCAAGATCTAGTCAGGGGGACGGGGGAGCAGTACTTC,CASSQDLVRGTGEQYF
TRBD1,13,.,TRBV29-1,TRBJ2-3,TGCAGCATTGAGGCGGACAGGGAAGATACGCAGTATTTT,CSIEADREDTQYF
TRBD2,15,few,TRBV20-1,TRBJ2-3,TGCAGTGCCCCGCCCGCGGCGGGGGATCAAGATACGCAGTATTTT,CSAPPAAGDQDTQYF
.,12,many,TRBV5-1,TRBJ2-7,TGCGCCAGCAGCTTGGTTTGGGGGGAGCAGTACTTC,CASSLVWGEQYF
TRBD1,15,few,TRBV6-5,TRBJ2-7,TGTGCCAGCAGCCCCGGGACAGGGCTCTCCTACGAGCAGTACTTC,CASSPGTGLSYEQYF
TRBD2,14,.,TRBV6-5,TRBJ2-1,TGTGCCAGCAGAAGGGGACTAGCGGACAATGAGCAGTTCTTC,CASRRGLADNEQFF
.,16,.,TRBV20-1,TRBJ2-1,TGCAGTGCCGCCCGGGGCTCGACGAGCTCCTACAATGAGCAGTTCTTC,CSAARGSTSSYNEQFF
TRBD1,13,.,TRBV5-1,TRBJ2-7,TGCGCCAGCACCGGGACAGGGAGTTACGAGCAGTACTTC,CASTGTGSYEQYF
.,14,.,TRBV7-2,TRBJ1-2,TGTGCCAGCAGCTTAGTGGGTAGGGCGTATGGCTACACCTTC,CASSLVGRAYGYTF
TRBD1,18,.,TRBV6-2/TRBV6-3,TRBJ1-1,TGTGCCAGCAGTTACTCGGACAGGGGCAACCTGATGAACACTGAAGCTTTCTTT,CASSYSDRGNLMNTEAFF
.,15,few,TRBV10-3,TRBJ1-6,TGTGCCATCAGTGAAGACAGTCGACGATATTCACCCCTCCACTTT,CAISEDSRRYSPLHF
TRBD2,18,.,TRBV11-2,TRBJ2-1,TGTGCCAGCAGCTCTGCATATAGCGGGGGGAGCTCCTACAATGAGCAGTTCTTC,CASSSAYSGGSSYNEQFF
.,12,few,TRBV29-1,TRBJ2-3,TGCAGCGTTGAAAGGAAGGCAGATACGCAGTATTTT,CSVERKADTQYF
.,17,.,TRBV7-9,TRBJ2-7,TGTGCCAGCAGCGACATGGGACACCTCCCGGGCTCCTACGAGCAGTACTTC,CASSDMGHLPGSYEQYF
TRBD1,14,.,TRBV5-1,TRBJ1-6,TGCGCCAGCAGCCCCGACAGGGGGCCTTCACCCCTCCACTTT,CASSPDRGPSPLHF
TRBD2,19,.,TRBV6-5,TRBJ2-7,TGTGCCAGCAGTTACCAGGGACTAGCGGGAGTGTACGAGAGCTACGAGCAGTACTTC,CASSYQGLAGVYESYEQYF
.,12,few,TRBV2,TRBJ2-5,TGTGCCAGCAGGGTCCATCCAGAGACCCAGTACTTC,CASRVHPETQYF
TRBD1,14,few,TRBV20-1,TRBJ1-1,TGCAGTGCTAGTCGGCGACAGGGGAACACTGAAGCTTTCTTT,CSASRRQGNTEAFF
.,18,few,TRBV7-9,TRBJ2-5,TGTGCCAGCAGCTTACGGCCGGTCGGTCGGACAGCCCAAGAGACCCAGTACTTC,CASSLRPVGRTAQETQYF
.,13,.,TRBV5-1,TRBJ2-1,TGCGCCAGCAGCGGCCAACAGGGAAATGAGCAGTTCTTC,CASSGQQGNEQFF
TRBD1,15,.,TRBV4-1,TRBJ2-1,TGCGCCAGCAGCCATACCGGGACAGGGAACAATGAGCAGTTCTTC,CASSHTGTGNNEQFF
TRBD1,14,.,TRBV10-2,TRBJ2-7,TGCGCCAGCAGGGGTGGGACAGGAGCCTACGAGCAGTACTTC,CASRGGTGAYEQYF
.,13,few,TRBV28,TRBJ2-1,TGTGCCACAAGAAGGGGAGGAGTAAATGAGCAGTTCTTC,CATRRGGVNEQFF
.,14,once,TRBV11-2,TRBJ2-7,TGTGCCAGCAGCCCTTTTGCGGGGACGGGCGAGCAGTACTTC,CASSPFAGTGEQYF
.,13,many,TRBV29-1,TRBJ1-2,TGCAGCGTTATATCCTCAGCTAACTATGGCTACACCTTC,CSVISSANYGYTF
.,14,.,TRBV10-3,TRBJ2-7,TGTGCCATCAGTTCCTCAGGGAGCTCCTACGAGCAGTACTTC,CAISSSGSSYEQYF
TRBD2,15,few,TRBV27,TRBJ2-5,TGTGCCAGCAGTTTATCGGTAGCGGGACAAGAGACCCAGTACTTC,CASSLSVAGQETQYF
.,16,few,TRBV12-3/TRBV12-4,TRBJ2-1,TGTGCCAGCAGTTTTGGGGGGGGCTTCTCCTACAATGAGCAGTTCTTC,CASSFGGGFSYNEQFF
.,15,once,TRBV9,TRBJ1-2,TGTGCCAGCAGTGAGTCGGGCAGTTCCGTTTATGGCTACACCTTC,CASSESGSSVYGYTF
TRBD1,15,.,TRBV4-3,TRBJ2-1,TGCGCCAGCAGCCTCCGGGACAGGGGGCTCGATGAGCAGTTCTTC,CASSLRDRGLDEQFF
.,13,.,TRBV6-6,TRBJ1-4,TGTGCCAGCAGTTACCGCCGAGGTGAAAAACTGTTTTTT,CASSYRRGEKLFF
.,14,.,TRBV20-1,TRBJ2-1,TGCAGTGCTAGAGTGGCCGGCTCCTACAATGAGCAGTTCTTC,CSARVAGSYNEQFF
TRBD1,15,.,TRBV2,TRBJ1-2,TGTGCCAGCAGAACCGGGACAGGCAGCCCCTATGGCCACACCTTC,CASRTGTGSPYGHTF
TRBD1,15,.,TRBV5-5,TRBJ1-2,TGTGCCAGCAGCTTTCTAACGGGACAGGGGTTTAGCTACACCTTC,CASSFLTGQGFSYTF
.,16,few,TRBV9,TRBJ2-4,TGTGCCAGCAGCCCAACCTCTGCGGGGCCCGGGAACATTCAGTACTTC,CASSPTSAGPGNIQYF
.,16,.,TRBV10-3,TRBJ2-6,TGTGCCATCTATGGGGCCTCTCTGTCCGGGGCCAACGTCCTGACTTTC,CAIYGASLSGANVLTF